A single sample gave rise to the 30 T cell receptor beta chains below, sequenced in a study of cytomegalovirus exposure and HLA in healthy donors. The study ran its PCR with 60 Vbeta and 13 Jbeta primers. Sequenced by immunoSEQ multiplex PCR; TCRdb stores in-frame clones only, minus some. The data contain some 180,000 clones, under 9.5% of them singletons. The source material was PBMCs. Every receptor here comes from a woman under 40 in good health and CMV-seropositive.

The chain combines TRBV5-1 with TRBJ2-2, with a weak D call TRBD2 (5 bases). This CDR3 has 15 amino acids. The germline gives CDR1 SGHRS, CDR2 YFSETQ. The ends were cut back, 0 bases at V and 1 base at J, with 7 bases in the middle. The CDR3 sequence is CASSLGGVNTGELFF. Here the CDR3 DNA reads TGCGCCAGCAGCTTGGGGGGAGTGAACACCGGGGAGCTGTTTTTT.

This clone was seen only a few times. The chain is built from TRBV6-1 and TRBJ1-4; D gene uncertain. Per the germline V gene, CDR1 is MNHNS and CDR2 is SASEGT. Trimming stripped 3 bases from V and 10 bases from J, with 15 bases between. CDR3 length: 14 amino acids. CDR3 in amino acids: CASSEAIISGKLFF. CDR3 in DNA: TGTGCCAGCAGTGAGGCAATTATTTCGGGAAAACTGTTTTTT.

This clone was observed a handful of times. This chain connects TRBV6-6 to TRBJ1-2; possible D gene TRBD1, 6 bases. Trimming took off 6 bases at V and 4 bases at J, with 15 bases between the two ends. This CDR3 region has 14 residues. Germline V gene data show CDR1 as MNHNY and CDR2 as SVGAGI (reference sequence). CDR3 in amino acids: CASRSQGRGYGYTF. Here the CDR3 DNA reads TGTGCCAGCAGGTCACAGGGACGGGGCTATGGCTACACCTTC.

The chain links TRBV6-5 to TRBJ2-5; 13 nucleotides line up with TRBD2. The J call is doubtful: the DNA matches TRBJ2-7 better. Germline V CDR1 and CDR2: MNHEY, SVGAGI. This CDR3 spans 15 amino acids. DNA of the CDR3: TGTGCCAGCACCAAACGGACTAGCGGGAGAAACGAGCAGTACTTC. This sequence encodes CASTKRTSGRNEQYF.

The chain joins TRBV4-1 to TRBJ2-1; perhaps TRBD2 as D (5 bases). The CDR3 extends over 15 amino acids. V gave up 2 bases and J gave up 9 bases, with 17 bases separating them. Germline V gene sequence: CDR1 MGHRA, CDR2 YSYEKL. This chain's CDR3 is CASSQSGRGEREQFF. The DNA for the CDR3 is TGCGCCAGCAGCCAATCGGGTCGGGGAGAGCGTGAGCAGTTCTTC.

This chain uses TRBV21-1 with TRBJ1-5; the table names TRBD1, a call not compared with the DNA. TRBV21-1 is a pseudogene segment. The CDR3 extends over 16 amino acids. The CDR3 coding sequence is TGTGCCAGCAGAGTGGGACAGGGGAGGGGAAATCAGCCCCAGCATTTT. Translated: CASRVGQGRGNQPQHF.

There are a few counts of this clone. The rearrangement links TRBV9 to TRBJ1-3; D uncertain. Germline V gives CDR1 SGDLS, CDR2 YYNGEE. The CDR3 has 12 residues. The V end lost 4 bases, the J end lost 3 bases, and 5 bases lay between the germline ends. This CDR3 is CASSPYGNTIYF. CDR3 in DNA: TGTGCCAGCAGCCCCTATGGAAACACCATATATTTT. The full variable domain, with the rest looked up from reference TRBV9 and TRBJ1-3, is DSGVTQTPKHLITATGQRVTLRCSPRSGDLSVYWYQQSLDQGLQFLIQYYNGEERAKGNILERFSAQQFPDLHSELNLSSLELGDSALYFCASSPYGNTIYFGEGSWLTVV.

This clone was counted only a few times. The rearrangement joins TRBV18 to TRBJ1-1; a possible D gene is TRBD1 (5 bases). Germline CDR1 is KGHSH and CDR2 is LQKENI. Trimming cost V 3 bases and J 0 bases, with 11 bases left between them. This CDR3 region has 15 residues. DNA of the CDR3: TGTGCCAGCTCACCTTTCGGGGACTTGAACACTGAAGCTTTCTTT. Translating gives CASSPFGDLNTEAFF. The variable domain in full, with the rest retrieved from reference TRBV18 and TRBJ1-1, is NAGVMQNPRHLVRRRGQEARLRCSPMKGHSHVYWYRQLPEEGLKFMVYLQKENIIDESGMPKERFSAEFPKEGPSILRIQQVVRGDSAAYFCASSPFGDLNTEAFFGQGTRLTVV.

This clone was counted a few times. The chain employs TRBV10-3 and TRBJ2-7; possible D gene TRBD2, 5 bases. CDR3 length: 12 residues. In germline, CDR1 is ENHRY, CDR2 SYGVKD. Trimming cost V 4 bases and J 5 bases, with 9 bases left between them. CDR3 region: CAISVDSNEQYF. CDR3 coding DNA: TGTGCCATCAGTGTGGACTCTAACGAGCAGTACTTC.

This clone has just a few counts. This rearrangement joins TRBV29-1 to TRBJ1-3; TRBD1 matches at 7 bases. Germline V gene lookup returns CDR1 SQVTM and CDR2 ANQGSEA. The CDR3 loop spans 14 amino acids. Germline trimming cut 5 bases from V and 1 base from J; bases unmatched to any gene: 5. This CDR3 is CSVTKTGSGNTIYF. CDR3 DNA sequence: TGCAGCGTTACTAAGACAGGGTCTGGAAACACCATATATTTT.

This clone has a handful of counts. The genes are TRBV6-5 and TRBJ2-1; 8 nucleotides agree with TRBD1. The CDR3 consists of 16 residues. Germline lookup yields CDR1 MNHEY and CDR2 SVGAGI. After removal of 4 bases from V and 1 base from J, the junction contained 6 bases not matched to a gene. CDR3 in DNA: TGTGCCAGCAGTTTATTTCAGGGGGCATCCTACAATGAGCAGTTCTTC. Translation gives CASSLFQGASYNEQFF.

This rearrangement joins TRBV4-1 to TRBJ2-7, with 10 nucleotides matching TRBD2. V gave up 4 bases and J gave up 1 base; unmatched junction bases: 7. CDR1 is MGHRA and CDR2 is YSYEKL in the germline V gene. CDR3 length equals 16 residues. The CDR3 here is CASSRLAGGLSYEQYF. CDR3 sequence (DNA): TGCGCCAGCAGCCGGTTAGCGGGAGGCCTTTCCTACGAGCAGTACTTC.

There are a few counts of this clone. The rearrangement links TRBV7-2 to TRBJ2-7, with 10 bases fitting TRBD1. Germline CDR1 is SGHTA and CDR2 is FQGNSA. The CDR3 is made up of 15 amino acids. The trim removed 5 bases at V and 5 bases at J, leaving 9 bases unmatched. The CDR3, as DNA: TGTGCCAGCAGCCGTACCGGGACAGGGGTTCACGAGCAGTACTTC. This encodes CASSRTGTGVHEQYF.

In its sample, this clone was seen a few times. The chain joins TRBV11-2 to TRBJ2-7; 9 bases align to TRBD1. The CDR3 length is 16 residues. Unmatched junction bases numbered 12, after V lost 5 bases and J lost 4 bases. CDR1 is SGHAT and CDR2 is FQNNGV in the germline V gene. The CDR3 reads CASSHWGDRENYEQYF. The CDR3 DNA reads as TGTGCCAGCAGCCACTGGGGGGACAGGGAAAATTACGAGCAGTACTTC. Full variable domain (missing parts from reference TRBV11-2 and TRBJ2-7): EAGVAQSPRYKIIEKRQSVAFWCNPISGHATLYWYQQILGQGPKLLIQFQNNGVVDDSQLPKDRFSAERLKGVDSTLKIQPAKLEDSAVYLCASSHWGDRENYEQYFGPGTRLTVT.

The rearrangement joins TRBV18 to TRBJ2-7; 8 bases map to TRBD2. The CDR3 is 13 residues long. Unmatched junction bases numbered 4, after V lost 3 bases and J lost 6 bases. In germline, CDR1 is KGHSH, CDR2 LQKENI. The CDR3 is CASSPPGGGEQYF. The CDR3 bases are TGTGCCAGCTCACCGCCGGGGGGGGGCGAGCAGTACTTC.

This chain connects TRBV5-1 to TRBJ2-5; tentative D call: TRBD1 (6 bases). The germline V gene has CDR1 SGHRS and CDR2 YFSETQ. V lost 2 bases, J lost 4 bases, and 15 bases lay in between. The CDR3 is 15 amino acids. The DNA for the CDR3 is TGCGCCAGCAGCTTTGGGGGCCGCACACTAGAGACCCAGTACTTC. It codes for CASSFGGRTLETQYF.

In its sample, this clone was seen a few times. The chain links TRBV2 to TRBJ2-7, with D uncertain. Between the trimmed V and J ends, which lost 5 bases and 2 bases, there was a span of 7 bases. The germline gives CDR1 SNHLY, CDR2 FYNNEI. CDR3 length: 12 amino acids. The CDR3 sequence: CASSRLAYEQYF. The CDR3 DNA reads TGTGCCAGCAGTAGACTCGCCTACGAGCAGTACTTC. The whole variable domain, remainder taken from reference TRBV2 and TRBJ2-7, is EPEVTQTPSHQVTQMGQEVILRCVPISNHLYFYWYRQILGQKVEFLVSFYNNEISEKSEIFDDQFSVERPDGSNFTLKIRSTKLEDSAMYFCASSRLAYEQYFGPGTRLTVT.

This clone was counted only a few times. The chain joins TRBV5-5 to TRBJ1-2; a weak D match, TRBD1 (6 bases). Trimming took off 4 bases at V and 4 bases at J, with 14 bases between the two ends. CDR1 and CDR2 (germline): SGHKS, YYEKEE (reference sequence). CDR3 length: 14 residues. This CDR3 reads CASSPYQGSYGYTF. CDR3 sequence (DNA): TGTGCCAGCAGCCCGTACCAGGGGTCCTATGGCTACACCTTC.

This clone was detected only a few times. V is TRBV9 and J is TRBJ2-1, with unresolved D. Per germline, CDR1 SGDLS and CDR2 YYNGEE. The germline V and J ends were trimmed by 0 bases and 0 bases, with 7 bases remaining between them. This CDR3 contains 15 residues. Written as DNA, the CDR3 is TGTGCCAGCAGCGTAGGGCCTAGCTCCTACAATGAGCAGTTCTTC. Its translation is CASSVGPSSYNEQFF.

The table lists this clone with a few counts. The CDR3 region has the DNA TGTGCCAGCAGCTTGACCGGGTCCGGTGATCAGCCCCAGCATTTT. Translation gives CASSLTGSGDQPQHF. This rearrangement joins TRBV5-6 to TRBJ1-5; unclear D gene. CDR1 and CDR2 from the germline V gene are SGHDT and YYEEEE. Between the trimmed V and J ends, which lost 1 base and 5 bases, there was a span of 13 bases. The CDR3 has 15 amino acids.

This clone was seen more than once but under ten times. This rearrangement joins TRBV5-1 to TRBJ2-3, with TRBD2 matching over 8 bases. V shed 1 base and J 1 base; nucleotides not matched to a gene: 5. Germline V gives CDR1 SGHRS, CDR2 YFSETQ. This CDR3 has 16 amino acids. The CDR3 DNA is TGCGCCAGCAGCTTGTCTAGCGGGCAGCGCACAGATACGCAGTATTTT. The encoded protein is CASSLSSGQRTDTQYF.

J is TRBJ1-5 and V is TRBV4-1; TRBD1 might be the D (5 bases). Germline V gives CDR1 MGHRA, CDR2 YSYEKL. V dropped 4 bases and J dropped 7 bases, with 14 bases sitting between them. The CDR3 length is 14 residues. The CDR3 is CASSPWEGYQPQHF. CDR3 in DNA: TGCGCCAGCAGCCCTTGGGAGGGGTACCAGCCCCAGCATTTT.

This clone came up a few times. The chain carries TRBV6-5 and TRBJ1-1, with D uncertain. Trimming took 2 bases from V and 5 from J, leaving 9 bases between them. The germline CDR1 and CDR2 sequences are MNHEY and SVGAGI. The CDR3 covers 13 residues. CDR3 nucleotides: TGTGCCAGCAGTTACGAGAGGGAAACTGAAGCTTTCTTT. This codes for CASSYERETEAFF.

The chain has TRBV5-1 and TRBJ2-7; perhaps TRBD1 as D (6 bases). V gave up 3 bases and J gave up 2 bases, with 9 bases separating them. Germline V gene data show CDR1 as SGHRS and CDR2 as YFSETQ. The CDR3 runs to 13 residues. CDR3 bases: TGCGCCAGCAGCTGGGACATGACCTACGAGCAGTACTTC. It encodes CASSWDMTYEQYF.

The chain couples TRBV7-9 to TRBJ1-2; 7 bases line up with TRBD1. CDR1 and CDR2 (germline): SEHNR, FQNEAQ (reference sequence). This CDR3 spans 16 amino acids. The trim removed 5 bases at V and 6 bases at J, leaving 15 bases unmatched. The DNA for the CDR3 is TGTGCCAGCAGCCCGTTAACGACAGGGATGAGGGATGGCTACACCTTC. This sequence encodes CASSPLTTGMRDGYTF.

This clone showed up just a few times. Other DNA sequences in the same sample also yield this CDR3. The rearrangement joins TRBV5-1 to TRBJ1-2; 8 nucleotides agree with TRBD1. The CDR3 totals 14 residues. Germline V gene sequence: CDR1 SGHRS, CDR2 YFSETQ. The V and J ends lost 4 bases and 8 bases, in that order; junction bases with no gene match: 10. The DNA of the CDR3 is TGCGCCAGCAGCCCAGGGGGCGTACCGGAGGGCTACACCTTC. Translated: CASSPGGVPEGYTF.

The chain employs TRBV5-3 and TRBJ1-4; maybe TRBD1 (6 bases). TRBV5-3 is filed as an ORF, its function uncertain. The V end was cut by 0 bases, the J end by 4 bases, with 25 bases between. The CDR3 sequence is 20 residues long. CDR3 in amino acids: CARSLDYGGARPEHNEKLFF. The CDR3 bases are TGTGCCAGAAGCTTGGACTATGGGGGCGCCAGGCCTGAACATAATGAAAAACTGTTTTTT.

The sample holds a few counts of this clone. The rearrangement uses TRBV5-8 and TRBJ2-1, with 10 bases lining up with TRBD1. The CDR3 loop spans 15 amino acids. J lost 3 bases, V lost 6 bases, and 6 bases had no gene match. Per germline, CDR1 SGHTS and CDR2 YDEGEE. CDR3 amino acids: CASISRDRGYNEQFF. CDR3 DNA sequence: TGTGCCAGCATTAGTCGGGACAGGGGCTACAATGAGCAGTTCTTC.

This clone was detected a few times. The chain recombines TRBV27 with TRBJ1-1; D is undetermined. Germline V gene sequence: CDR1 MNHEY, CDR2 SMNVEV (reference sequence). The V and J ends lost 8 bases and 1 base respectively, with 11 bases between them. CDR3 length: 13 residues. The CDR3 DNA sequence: TGTGCCAGCGGAACGTGGGCGAACACTGAAGCTTTCTTT. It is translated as CASGTWANTEAFF.

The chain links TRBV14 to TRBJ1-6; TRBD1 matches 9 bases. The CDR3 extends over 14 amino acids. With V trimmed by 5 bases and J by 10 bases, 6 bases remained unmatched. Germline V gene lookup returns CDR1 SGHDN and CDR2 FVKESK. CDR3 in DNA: TGTGCCAGCAGCTTAGGACAGGGGAGATCACCCCTCCACTTT. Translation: CASSLGQGRSPLHF.